This T cell receptor beta chain was recovered during a study of T cell responses to AZD1222 COVID-19 vaccine. Profiled with immunoSEQ multiplex PCR; TCRdb holds only in-frame clones, not every one. The repertoire has 140,000 or so clones, 86% of them found once; the top ten carry about 4.8%. Doses given second, at about 4 or about 12 weeks, were pooled. The CDR3 extends over 17 amino acids. Germline V gene sequence: CDR1 LNHDA, CDR2 SQIVND (reference sequence). J gave up 7 bases and V 2 bases, and 10 bases lay outside the gene matches. With regard to this clone: Its antigen is as yet unknown.

Study outcomes and limitations: Increases in Spike-specific TCR breadth and depth were seen after two AZD1222 doses. Spike-wide vaccine-associated CD4 TCRs dominated at 160-218 and 743-854.

The chain uses TRBV19 and TRBJ2-1, with 11 nucleotides matching TRBD1. This receptor was identified in an adult who received the AZD1222 COVID-19 vaccine. Material: peripheral blood, obtained 28 days after the second AZD1222 dose. CDR3 sequence: CASSIMSGQGDPNEQFF. DNA of the CDR3: TGTGCCAGTAGTATAATGTCGGGACAGGGGGACCCAAATGAGCAGTTCTTC.